These 6 T cell receptor beta chains came from one sample sequenced in a study of response to subunit inactivated influenza vaccine. Each CDR3 protein gets one entry after TCRdb re-called the RT-PCR reads with MiXCR. The table includes around 750,000 distinct CDR3 sequences, around 20% detected once. This sample comprised PBMCs from blood, obtained 5 days after vaccination. The receptors were sampled from a man aged 50-59 years who received an inactivated influenza vaccine.

The sample holds many counts of this clonotype. The chain carries TRBV7-9 and TRBJ2-1; D not certain. Germline CDR1 reads SEHNR; CDR2 reads FQNEAQ (reference sequence). V gave up 7 bases and J gave up 5 bases, with 15 bases separating them. The CDR3 runs 14 residues. The CDR3 region is CASTPLLIHNEQFF. In nucleotides, the CDR3 is TGTGCCAGCACCCCGCTACTAATCCACAATGAGCAGTTCTTC. Variable domain in full (rest from reference TRBV7-9 and TRBJ2-1): DTGVSQNPRHKITKRGQNVTFRCDPISEHNRLYWYRQTLGQGPEFLTYFQNEAQLEKSRLLSDRFSAERPKGSFSTLEIQRTEQGDSAMYLCASTPLLIHNEQFFGPGTRLTVL.

This chain uses TRBV12-3 or TRBV12-4 with TRBJ1-2; 7 bases agree with TRBD1. The trim removed 5 bases at V and 8 bases at J, leaving 8 bases unmatched. The CDR3 runs to 13 residues. CDR3 nucleotides: TGTGCCAGCAGTCCTGACAGGGCCCTAGGCTACACCTTC. Encoded protein: CASSPDRALGYTF.

This clonotype has more than one count but fewer than ten. The chain uses TRBV5-1 and TRBJ2-1; 8 positions match TRBD2. V lost 7 bases and J lost 6; bases outside the gene matches: 12. CDR1 is SGHRS and CDR2 is YFSETQ in the germline V gene. The CDR3 consists of 15 residues. This CDR3 reads CASGSSAGGLNEQFF. The CDR3 DNA follows: TGCGCCAGCGGCTCTTCGGCGGGGGGCCTCAATGAGCAGTTCTTC.

The chain uses TRBV30 and TRBJ2-5; TRBD1 might be the D (5 bases). The germline V and J ends were trimmed by 5 bases and 4 bases, with 11 bases remaining between them. Germline V lookup: CDR1 GTSNPN, CDR2 SVGIG (reference sequence). The CDR3 contains 12 residues. This CDR3 reads CAWAGLGETQYF. The CDR3, as DNA: TGTGCCTGGGCAGGGCTCGGAGAGACCCAGTACTTC.

J is TRBJ2-2 and V is TRBV28, with 9 bases matching TRBD2. The CDR3 spans 12 residues. CDR1 is MDHEN, CDR2 SYDVKM, per germline. As DNA, the CDR3 is TGTACGACTAGCGGCAACACCGGGGAGCTGTTTTTT. The encoded protein is CTTSGNTGELFF.

The chain carries TRBV27 and TRBJ2-5, with D perhaps TRBD1 or TRBD2 (5 bases each). Germline loops: CDR1 MNHEY, CDR2 SMNVEV (reference sequence). This CDR3 comprises 14 residues. The V end was cut by 1 base, the J end by 5 bases, with 11 bases between. The CDR3 reads CASSLLGRAETQYF. CDR3 bases: TGTGCCAGCAGTTTATTGGGACGGGCGGAGACCCAGTACTTC.